The source of this T cell receptor beta chain is a study of blood T cell repertoires in COVID-19. Study summary: T cells, B-cell-depleted T cells, or PBMCs supplied cDNA or gDNA.

The count of this clone is one. Generated by immunoSEQ multiplex PCR, the TCRdb table keeps only in-frame clones and is missing some. Among about 480,000 clones listed, approximately 90% were seen once. Resolution of symptoms, clearance, or two negative PCRs was present in recovered Cohort 3 donors. With 1 base removed from V and 6 bases from J, the gap between germline ends came to 10 bases. The CDR3 contains 14 residues. Germline V CDR1 and CDR2: SGHTS, YDEGEE. The sample comprised PBMCs or T cells enriched from blood (not recorded which). The clonotype originates from a woman aged 40 to 50 who had recovered from COVID-19. The rearrangement uses TRBV5-8 and TRBJ2-2, with D maybe TRBD2 (5 bases). This CDR3 reads CASSLIGEAGELFF. The DNA of the CDR3 is TGTGCCAGCAGCTTGATCGGGGAAGCCGGGGAGCTGTTTTTT. The full variable domain, rest sourced from reference TRBV5-8 and TRBJ2-2, is EAGVTQSPTHLIKTRGQQATLRCSPISGHTSVYWYQQALGLGLQFLLWYDEGEERNRGNFPPRFSGRQFPNYSSELNVNALELEDSALYLCASSLIGEAGELFFGEGSRLTVL.